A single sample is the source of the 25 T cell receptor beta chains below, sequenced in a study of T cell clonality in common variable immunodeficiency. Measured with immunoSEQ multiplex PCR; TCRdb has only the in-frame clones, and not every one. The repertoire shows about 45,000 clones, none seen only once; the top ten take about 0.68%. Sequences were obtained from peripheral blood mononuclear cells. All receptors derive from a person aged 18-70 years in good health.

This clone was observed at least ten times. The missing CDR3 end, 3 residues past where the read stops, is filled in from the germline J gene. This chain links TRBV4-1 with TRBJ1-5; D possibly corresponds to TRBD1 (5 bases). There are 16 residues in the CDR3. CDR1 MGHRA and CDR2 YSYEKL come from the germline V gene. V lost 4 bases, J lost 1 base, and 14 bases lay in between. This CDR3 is CASSLTRGISNQPQHF. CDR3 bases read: TGCGCCAGCAGCCTCACGAGGGGAATCAGCAATCAGCCC.

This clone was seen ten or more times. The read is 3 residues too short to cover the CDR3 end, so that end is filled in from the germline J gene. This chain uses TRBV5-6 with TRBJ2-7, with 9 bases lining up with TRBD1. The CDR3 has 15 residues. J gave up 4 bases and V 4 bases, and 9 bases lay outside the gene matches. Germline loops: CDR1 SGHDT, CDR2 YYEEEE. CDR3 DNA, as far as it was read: TGTGCCAGCAGCAGCCGGGACAGGGCCAAGTACGAG. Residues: CASSSRDRAKYE. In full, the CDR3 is CASSSRDRAKYEQYF.

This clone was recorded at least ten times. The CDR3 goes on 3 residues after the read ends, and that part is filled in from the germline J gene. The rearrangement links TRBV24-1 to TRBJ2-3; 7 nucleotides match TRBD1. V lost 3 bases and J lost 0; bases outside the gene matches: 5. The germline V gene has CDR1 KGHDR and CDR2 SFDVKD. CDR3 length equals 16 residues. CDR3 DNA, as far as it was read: TGTGCCACCAGTGATCAGGGACAGATTAGCACAGATACG. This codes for CATSDQGQISTDT. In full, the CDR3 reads CATSDQGQISTDTQYF.

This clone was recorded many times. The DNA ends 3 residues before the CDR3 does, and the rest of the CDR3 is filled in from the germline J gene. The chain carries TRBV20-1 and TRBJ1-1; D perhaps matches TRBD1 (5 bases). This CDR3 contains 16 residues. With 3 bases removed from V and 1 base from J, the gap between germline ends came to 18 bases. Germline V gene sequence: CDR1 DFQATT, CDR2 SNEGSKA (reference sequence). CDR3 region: CSASRNRYLWNTEAFF. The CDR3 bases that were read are TGCAGTGCTAGCAGAAACAGGTATTTATGGAACACTGAA.

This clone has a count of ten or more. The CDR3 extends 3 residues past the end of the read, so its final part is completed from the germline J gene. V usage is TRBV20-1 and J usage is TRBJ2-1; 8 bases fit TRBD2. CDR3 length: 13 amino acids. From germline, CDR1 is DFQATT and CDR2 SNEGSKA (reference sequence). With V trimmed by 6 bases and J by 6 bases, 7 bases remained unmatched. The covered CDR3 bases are TGCAGTGCCCTCGGCGGGGGGATCAATGAG. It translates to CSALGGGINE. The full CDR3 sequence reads CSALGGGINEQFF.

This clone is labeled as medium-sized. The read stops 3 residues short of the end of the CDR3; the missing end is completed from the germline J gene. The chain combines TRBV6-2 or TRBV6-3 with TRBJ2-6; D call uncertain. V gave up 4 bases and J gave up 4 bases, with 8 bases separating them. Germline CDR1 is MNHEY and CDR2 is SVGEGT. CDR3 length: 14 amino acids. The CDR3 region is CASSLQPGANVLTF. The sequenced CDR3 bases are TGTGCCAGCAGTTTACAGCCGGGGGCCAACGTC.

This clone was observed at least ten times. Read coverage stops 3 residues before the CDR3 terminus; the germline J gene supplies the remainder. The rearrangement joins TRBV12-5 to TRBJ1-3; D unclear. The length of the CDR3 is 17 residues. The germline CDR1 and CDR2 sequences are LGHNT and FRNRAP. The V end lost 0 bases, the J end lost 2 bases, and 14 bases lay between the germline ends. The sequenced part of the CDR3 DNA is TGTGCTAGTGGTTTGGTATCGTTCACAGACCCTGGAAACACC. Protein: CASGLVSFTDPGNT. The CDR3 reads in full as CASGLVSFTDPGNTIYF.

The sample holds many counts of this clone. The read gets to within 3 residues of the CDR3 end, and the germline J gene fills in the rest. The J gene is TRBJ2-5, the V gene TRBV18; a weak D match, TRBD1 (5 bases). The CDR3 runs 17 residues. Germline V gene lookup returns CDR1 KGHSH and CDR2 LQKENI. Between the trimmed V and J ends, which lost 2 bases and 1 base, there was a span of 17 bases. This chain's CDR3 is CASSPTFLAGIQETQYF. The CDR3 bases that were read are TGTGCCAGCTCACCAACCTTCTTGGCAGGGATCCAAGAGACC. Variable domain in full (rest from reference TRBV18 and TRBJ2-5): NAGVMQNPRHLVRRRGQEARLRCSPMKGHSHVYWYRQLPEEGLKFMVYLQKENIIDESGMPKERFSAEFPKEGPSILRIQQVVRGDSAAYFCASSPTFLAGIQETQYFGPGTRLLVL.

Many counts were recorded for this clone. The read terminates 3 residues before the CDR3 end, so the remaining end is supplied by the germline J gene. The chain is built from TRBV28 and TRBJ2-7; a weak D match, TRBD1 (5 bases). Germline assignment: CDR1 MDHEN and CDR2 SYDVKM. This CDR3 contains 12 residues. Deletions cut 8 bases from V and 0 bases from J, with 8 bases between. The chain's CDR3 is CASRQGSYEQYF. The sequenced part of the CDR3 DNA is TGTGCCAGCCGCCAGGGCTCCTACGAG.

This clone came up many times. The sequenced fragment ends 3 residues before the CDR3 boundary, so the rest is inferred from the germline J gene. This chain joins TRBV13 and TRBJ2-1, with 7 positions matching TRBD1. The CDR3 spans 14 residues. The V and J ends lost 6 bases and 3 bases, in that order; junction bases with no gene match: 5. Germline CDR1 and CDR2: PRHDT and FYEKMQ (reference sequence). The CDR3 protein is CASSTGTDYNEQFF. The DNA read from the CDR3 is TGTGCCAGCAGTACCGGGACAGACTACAATGAG. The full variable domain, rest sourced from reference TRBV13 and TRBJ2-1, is AAGVIQSPRHLIKEKRETATLKCYPIPRHDTVYWYQQGPGQDPQFLISFYEKMQSDKGSIPDRFSAQQFSDYHSELNMSSLELGDSALYFCASSTGTDYNEQFFGPGTRLTVL.

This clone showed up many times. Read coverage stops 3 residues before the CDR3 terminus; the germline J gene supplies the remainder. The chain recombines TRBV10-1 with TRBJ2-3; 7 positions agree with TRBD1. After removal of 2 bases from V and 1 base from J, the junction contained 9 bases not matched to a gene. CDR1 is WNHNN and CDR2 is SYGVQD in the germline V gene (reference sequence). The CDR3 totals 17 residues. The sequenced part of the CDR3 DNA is TGCGCCAGCAGTGAGAAACAGGGGTCGGTGGGCACAGATACG. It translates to CASSEKQGSVGTDT. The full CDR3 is CASSEKQGSVGTDTQYF.

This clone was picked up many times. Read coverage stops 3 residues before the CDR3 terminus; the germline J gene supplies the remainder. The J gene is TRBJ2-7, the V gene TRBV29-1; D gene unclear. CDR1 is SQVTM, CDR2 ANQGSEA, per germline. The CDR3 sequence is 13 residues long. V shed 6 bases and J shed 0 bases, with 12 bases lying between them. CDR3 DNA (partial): TGCAGCGTGAAACACCTCAGCTCCTACGAG. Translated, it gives CSVKHLSSYE. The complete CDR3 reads CSVKHLSSYEQYF.

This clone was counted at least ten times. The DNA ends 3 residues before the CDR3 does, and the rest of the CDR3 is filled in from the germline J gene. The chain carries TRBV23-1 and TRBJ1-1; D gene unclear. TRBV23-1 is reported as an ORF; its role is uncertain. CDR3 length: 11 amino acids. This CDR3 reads CASSQLPSAFF. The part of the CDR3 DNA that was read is TGCGCCAGCAGTCAACTCCCGTCA.

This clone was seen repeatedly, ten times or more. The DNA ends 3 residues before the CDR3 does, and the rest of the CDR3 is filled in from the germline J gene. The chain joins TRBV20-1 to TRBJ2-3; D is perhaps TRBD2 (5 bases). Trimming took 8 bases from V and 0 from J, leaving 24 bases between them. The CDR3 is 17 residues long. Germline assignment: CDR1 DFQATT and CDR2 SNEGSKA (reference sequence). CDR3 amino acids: CSRPNPSQRGSTDTQYF. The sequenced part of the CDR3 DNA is TGCAGTCGTCCAAACCCATCCCAGCGCGGGAGCACAGATACG.

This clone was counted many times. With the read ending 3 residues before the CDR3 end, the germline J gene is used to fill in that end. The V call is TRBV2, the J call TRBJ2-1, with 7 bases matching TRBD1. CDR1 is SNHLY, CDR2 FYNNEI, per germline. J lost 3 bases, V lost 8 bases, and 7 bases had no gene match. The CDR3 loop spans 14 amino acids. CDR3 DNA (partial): TGTGCCAGCCGCGAGGACAGGAGCTACAATGAG. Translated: CASREDRSYNE. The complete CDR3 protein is CASREDRSYNEQFF.

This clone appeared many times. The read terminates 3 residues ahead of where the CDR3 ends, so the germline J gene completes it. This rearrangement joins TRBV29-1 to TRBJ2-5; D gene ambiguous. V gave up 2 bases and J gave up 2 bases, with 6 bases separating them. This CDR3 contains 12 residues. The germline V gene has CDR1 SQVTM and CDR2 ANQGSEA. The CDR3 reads CSVEQDQETQYF. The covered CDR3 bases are TGCAGCGTTGAACAGGATCAAGAGACC.

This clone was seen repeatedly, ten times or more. The part of the CDR3 DNA that was read is TGCGCCAGCAGCTTGTCGTCTGGGGCCAACGTC. It yields the protein CASSLSSGANV. In full, the CDR3 is CASSLSSGANVLTF. V gene TRBV5-1 combines with J gene TRBJ2-6, with unresolved D. From the germline J gene comes the end of the CDR3, since the read stops 3 residues before it. The germline V gene encodes CDR1 SGHRS and CDR2 YFSETQ. The germline V and J ends were trimmed by 1 base and 1 base, with 3 bases remaining between them. CDR3 length: 14 residues.

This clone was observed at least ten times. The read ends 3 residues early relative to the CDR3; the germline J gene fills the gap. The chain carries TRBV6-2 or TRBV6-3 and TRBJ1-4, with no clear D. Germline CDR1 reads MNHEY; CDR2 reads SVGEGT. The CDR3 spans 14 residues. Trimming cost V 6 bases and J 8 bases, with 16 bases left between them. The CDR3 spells CASRNYPIGEKLFF. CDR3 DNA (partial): TGTGCCAGCAGGAACTACCCGATTGGCGAAAAA.

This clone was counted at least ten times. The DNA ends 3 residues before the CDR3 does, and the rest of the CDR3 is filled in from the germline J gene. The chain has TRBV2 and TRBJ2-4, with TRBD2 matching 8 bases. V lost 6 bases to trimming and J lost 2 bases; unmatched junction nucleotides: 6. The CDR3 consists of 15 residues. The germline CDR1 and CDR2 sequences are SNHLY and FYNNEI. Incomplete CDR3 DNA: TGTGCCAGCAGGGCGGGGGGCGCATCCAAAAACATT. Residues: CASRAGGASKNI. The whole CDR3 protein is CASRAGGASKNIQYF.

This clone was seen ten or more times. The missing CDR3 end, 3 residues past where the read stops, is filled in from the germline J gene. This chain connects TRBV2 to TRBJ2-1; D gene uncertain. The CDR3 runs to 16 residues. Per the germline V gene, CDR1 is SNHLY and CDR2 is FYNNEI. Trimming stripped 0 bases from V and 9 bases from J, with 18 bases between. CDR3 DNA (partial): TGTGCCAGCAGTGAAGCGCTTGGCGCCGGAAGGGTTGAG. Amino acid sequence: CASSEALGAGRVE. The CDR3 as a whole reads CASSEALGAGRVEQFF.

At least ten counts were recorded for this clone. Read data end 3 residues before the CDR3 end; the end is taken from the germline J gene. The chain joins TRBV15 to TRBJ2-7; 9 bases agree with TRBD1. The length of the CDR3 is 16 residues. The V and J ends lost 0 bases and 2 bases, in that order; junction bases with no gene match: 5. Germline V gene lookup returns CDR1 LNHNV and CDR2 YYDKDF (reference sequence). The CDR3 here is CATSRDGGQGAYEQYF. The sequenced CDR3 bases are TGTGCCACCAGCAGAGATGGGGGACAGGGTGCCTACGAG.

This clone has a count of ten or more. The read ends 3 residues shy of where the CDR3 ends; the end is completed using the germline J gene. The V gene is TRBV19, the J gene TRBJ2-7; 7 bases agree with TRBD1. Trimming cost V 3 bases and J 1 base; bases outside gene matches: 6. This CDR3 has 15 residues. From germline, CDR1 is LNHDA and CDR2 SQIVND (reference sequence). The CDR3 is CASSIGRGISYEQYF. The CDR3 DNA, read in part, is TGTGCCAGTAGTATCGGCAGGGGGATTTCCTACGAG.

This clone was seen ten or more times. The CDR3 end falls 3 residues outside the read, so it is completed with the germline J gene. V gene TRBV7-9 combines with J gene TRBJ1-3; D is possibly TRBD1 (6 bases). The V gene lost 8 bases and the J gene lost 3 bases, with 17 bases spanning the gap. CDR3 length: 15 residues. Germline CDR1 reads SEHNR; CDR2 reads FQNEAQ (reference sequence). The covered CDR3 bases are TGTGCCAGCCACTTGACCGCGGACAGTGGAAACACC. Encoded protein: CASHLTADSGNT. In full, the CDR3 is CASHLTADSGNTIYF.

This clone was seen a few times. Here the CDR3 reads CASSIGTSSLVHDYTF. CDR3 bases read: TGTGCCAGTAGTATAGGGACTAGTTCCCTCGTCCACGAC. The V call is TRBV19, the J call TRBJ1-2; D remains ambiguous. The read falls 3 residues short of the CDR3 end, and the missing part is taken from the germline J gene. Germline V gene sequence: CDR1 LNHDA, CDR2 SQIVND (reference sequence). CDR3 length equals 16 residues.

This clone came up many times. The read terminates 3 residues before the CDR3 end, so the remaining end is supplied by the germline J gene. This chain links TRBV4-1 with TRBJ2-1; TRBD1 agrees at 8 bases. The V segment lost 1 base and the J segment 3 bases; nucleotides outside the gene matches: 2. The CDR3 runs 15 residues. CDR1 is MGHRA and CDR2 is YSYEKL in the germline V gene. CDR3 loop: CASSQGDRGYNEQFF. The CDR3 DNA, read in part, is TGCGCCAGCAGCCAAGGAGACAGGGGCTACAATGAG.